Below, one T cell receptor beta chain is given with its context. This clonotype was observed a handful of times. Its antigen remains undetermined. No much larger clonotype is one base removed from it; base qualities were not supplied. This entry comes from a study of CD8 T cells in ankylosing spondylitis (dated by TCRdb to about 2017). Regarding the complete study: The study set out to find disease-linked TCR variants by profiling T cell receptor beta repertoires in ankylosing spondylitis patients and healthy donors. The whole study cohort included 108 healthy donors and some 27 ankylosing spondylitis patients. Peripheral blood was sampled, and synovial fluid was also collected from ankylosing spondylitis patients.

Sequencing took place on an Illumina HiSeq 2500. Quantitative 5'-RACE with molecular barcodes was the method used to prepare the TCR beta libraries. In the authors' own workflow: To identify disease-linked TCR variants, a new computational method was used, one built on a probabilistic model of VDJ rearrangement. TCRdb reanalyzed the raw reads on its own, using fastp at Q25 for trimming and MiXCR for clone calling, and kept in-frame beta chains. Each CDR3 protein gets just one entry, which takes the most common genes and DNA from the rows behind it. TCRdb's processing, not the authors' own work, is the source of the V and J calls. The sample table lists around 250,000 distinct CDR3 sequences, 15% to 20% of them with a count of one. About a third of the sample is held by the ten biggest clonotypes. The germline V gene specifies SGHTA as CDR1 and FQGNSA as CDR2. V loses 5 bases of germline sequence and J loses 11 bases, and the interval between the two ends is 8 bases. Including the terminal cysteine and phenylalanine, the CDR3 comprises 10 residues. CDR3 DNA only is kept here, 30 bases in frame from base 1.

Overall study results and their limits: The disease-linked clones were reported as significantly enriched in matched synovial fluid samples from ankylosing spondylitis patients. Blood from ankylosing spondylitis patients appeared to be characterized by a TCR beta motif composed of several highly homologous amino acid variants. Some TCR beta motif variants had previously been reported in synovial fluid and blood of reactive arthritis patients, which suggested common disease-initiation mechanisms. The disease-linked clones had a CD8+ phenotype and were found at relatively low frequencies in peripheral blood.

Sequencing used blood, either unsorted or a sorted T cell fraction (not recorded which). This TCR was recovered from a male donor with ankylosing spondylitis or in good health (not recorded which). The chain links TRBV7-2 with TRBJ2-3; the D gene is unclear. CDR3 region: CASSAHQQYF. The DNA sequence is as follows: TGTGCCAGCAGCGCCCACCAGCAGTATTTT.